This paragraph reports one T cell receptor (beta chain). Its cognate antigen is unknown. This specimen comes from a study of PD-1 blockade in classical Hodgkin lymphoma. Background on the study: Patients were given intravenous nivolumab, 3 mg/kg, every 2 weeks.

Clones were sequenced by immunoSEQ multiplex PCR, and TCRdb holds only the in-frame ones, with some missing. This sample yields over 20,000 clones, of which 84% are seen a single time; approximately 1.8% belongs to the top ten. Per germline, CDR1 SGHRS and CDR2 YFSETQ. With V trimmed by 4 bases and J by 3 bases, 7 bases remained unmatched. The CDR3 loop spans 15 amino acids. Findings of the study overall: The baseline diversity of complete responders showed similarity to that of newly diagnosed patients. Healthy donors were reported to have higher baseline TCR diversity than newly diagnosed patients.

Relapse after autologous stem cell transplantation occurred in every patient, and brentuximab vedotin exposure varied. The CD4+ T cells used were purified from thawed PBMCs through magnetic negative selection. Progressive disease, partial response or complete response was each patient's best response. The rearrangement joins TRBV5-1 to TRBJ1-1, with 9 positions matching TRBD1. The sequence was collected from a human donor with classical Hodgkin lymphoma. Sequencing was performed on CD4+ T cells from blood, taken at baseline. The DNA for the CDR3 is TGCGCCAGCAGCCCCCTACAGGGGGCCGACACTGAAGCTTTCTTT. Its protein is CASSPLQGADTEAFF.